The rows below give T cell receptor beta chains drawn from one sample of a study of CD8 T cell repertoires and HIV-1 epitope variants. The antigens of these receptors remain unknown. Measured with immunoSEQ multiplex PCR; TCRdb has only the in-frame clones, and not every one. The sample lists under 7,500 clones, about 65% occurring once. The material sequenced was cultured CD8+ T cells derived from PBMCs. The receptors were gathered from a male donor with HIV. CDR3s include the opening cysteine and the closing phenylalanine or tryptophan. D genes are given only for firm matches. Rows may omit the clone size; those that give it use once, few, many or a size class.

d_call: TRBD1; v_call: TRBV6-5; j_call: TRBJ1-1; cdr3_length: 15; clone_size: -; cdr3_nt: TGTGCCAGCAGTTACTCCCCGACAGGGGGCACTGAAGCTTTCTTT; cdr3_aa: CASSYSPTGGTEAFF
d_call: -; v_call: TRBV12-1; j_call: TRBJ2-2; cdr3_length: 14; clone_size: -; cdr3_nt: TGTGCCAGCAGCTTTGAACGACCTACCGGGGAGCTGTTTTTT; cdr3_aa: CASSFERPTGELFF
d_call: -; v_call: TRBV11-3; j_call: TRBJ2-3; cdr3_length: 14; clone_size: -; cdr3_nt: TGTGCCAGCAGCTTAGATCCGGGGTCAGATACGCAGTATTTT; cdr3_aa: CASSLDPGSDTQYF
d_call: TRBD2; v_call: TRBV9; j_call: TRBJ2-1; cdr3_length: 14; clone_size: -; cdr3_nt: TGTGCCAGCAGCGCCGGAGCGGGGTGGAATGAGCAGTTCTTC; cdr3_aa: CASSAGAGWNEQFF
d_call: -; v_call: TRBV2; j_call: TRBJ2-1; cdr3_length: 15; clone_size: -; cdr3_nt: TGTGCCAGCAGTGAAGCGCTAGGTCCACGCAGTGAGCAGTTCTTC; cdr3_aa: CASSEALGPRSEQFF
d_call: TRBD1; v_call: TRBV29-1; j_call: TRBJ2-1; cdr3_length: 16; clone_size: once; cdr3_nt: TGCAGCGTTGAATGGTATTGGACAGGGGAGTCCAATGAGCAGTTCTTC; cdr3_aa: CSVEWYWTGESNEQFF
d_call: -; v_call: TRBV4-2; j_call: TRBJ1-1; cdr3_length: 15; clone_size: -; cdr3_nt: TGTGCCAGCAGCCAAGTAAGTGGCAGGGATATCGAAGCTTTCTTT; cdr3_aa: CASSQVSGRDIEAFF
d_call: -; v_call: TRBV19; j_call: TRBJ2-7; cdr3_length: 14; clone_size: few; cdr3_nt: TGTGCCAGTAGTGCGGACAGCCAGTTCTACGAGCAGTACTTC; cdr3_aa: CASSADSQFYEQYF
d_call: -; v_call: TRBV7-2; j_call: TRBJ1-1; cdr3_length: 15; clone_size: few; cdr3_nt: TGTGCCAGCAGCTTAGACGCAACAGGGTACACTGAAGCTTTCTTT; cdr3_aa: CASSLDATGYTEAFF
d_call: -; v_call: TRBV2; j_call: TRBJ2-5; cdr3_length: 12; clone_size: -; cdr3_nt: TGTGCCAGCAGTGATATCGAGGCGACCCAGTACTTC; cdr3_aa: CASSDIEATQYF
d_call: -; v_call: TRBV28; j_call: TRBJ1-1; cdr3_length: 12; clone_size: -; cdr3_nt: TGTGCCAGCAGTTACAGGGAACCTGAAGCTTTCTTT; cdr3_aa: CASSYREPEAFF
d_call: -; v_call: TRBV4-3; j_call: TRBJ1-1; cdr3_length: 16; clone_size: few; cdr3_nt: TGCGCCAGCAGCCAAGAGGTGGGAATGGAAAACACTGAAGCTTTCTTT; cdr3_aa: CASSQEVGMENTEAFF
d_call: TRBD1; v_call: TRBV7-8; j_call: TRBJ2-7; cdr3_length: 15; clone_size: few; cdr3_nt: TGTGCCAGCAGCTTAGAGGGCAGGGGGAACGACGAGCAGTACTTC; cdr3_aa: CASSLEGRGNDEQYF
d_call: -; v_call: TRBV10-3; j_call: TRBJ1-6; cdr3_length: 10; clone_size: -; cdr3_nt: TGTGCCATCAAGAGTTCACCCCTCCACTTT; cdr3_aa: CAIKSSPLHF
d_call: TRBD1; v_call: TRBV5-5; j_call: TRBJ1-1; cdr3_length: 13; clone_size: -; cdr3_nt: TGTGCCAGCAGTCGGACAGGGGACACTGAAGCTTTCTTT; cdr3_aa: CASSRTGDTEAFF
d_call: -; v_call: TRBV4-3; j_call: TRBJ1-2; cdr3_length: 14; clone_size: few; cdr3_nt: TGCGCCAGCAGCTCCGATGGGGGGAACTATGGCTACACCTTC; cdr3_aa: CASSSDGGNYGYTF
d_call: -; v_call: TRBV6-5; j_call: TRBJ2-4; cdr3_length: 14; clone_size: -; cdr3_nt: TGTGCCAGCAGCCCCGTAAGGACCAAAAACATTCAGTACTTC; cdr3_aa: CASSPVRTKNIQYF
d_call: -; v_call: TRBV2; j_call: TRBJ1-5; cdr3_length: 15; clone_size: -; cdr3_nt: TGTGCCAGCAGTCTCCTAAGACAGGAAAATCAGCCCCAGCATTTT; cdr3_aa: CASSLLRQENQPQHF
d_call: -; v_call: TRBV28; j_call: TRBJ1-4; cdr3_length: 18; clone_size: -; cdr3_nt: TGTGCCAGCAGTTTGTCAGTTTCTGAGGATGCAACTAATGAAAAACTGTTTTTT; cdr3_aa: CASSLSVSEDATNEKLFF
d_call: TRBD1; v_call: TRBV28; j_call: TRBJ1-2; cdr3_length: 13; clone_size: -; cdr3_nt: TGTGCCAGCAACAGGGGATCTAACTATGGCTACACCTTC; cdr3_aa: CASNRGSNYGYTF
d_call: -; v_call: TRBV5-4; j_call: TRBJ2-1; cdr3_length: 12; clone_size: -; cdr3_nt: TGTGCCAGCAGTCCCGGGACCCACGAGCAGTTCTTC; cdr3_aa: CASSPGTHEQFF
d_call: TRBD2; v_call: TRBV5-6; j_call: TRBJ2-7; cdr3_length: 14; clone_size: -; cdr3_nt: TGTGCCAGCAGCAGAAGCGGGAGGGCCCGGGAGCAGTACTTC; cdr3_aa: CASSRSGRAREQYF
d_call: -; v_call: TRBV7-9; j_call: TRBJ2-7; cdr3_length: 15; clone_size: few; cdr3_nt: TGTGCCAGCAGCTTCACCGGGACGGGAGCCTACGAGCAGTACTTC; cdr3_aa: CASSFTGTGAYEQYF
d_call: -; v_call: TRBV28; j_call: TRBJ2-7; cdr3_length: 19; clone_size: -; cdr3_nt: TGTGCCAGCAGTTTCCCCACCCCAGGCGGAAGGGGTCCCATGCACGAGCAGTACTTC; cdr3_aa: CASSFPTPGGRGPMHEQYF
d_call: -; v_call: TRBV28; j_call: TRBJ2-7; cdr3_length: 15; clone_size: -; cdr3_nt: TGTGCCAGCAGTTTAGGGGACTTACCCTCCTACGAGCAGTACTTC; cdr3_aa: CASSLGDLPSYEQYF
d_call: -; v_call: TRBV9; j_call: TRBJ1-1; cdr3_length: 14; clone_size: -; cdr3_nt: TGTGCCAGCAGCGTAGACGGGGGGGACACTGAAGCTTTCTTT; cdr3_aa: CASSVDGGDTEAFF
d_call: TRBD1; v_call: TRBV7-9; j_call: TRBJ1-1; cdr3_length: 14; clone_size: few; cdr3_nt: TGTGCCAGCGACGGGACAGAAGTCCGGACTGAAGCTTTCTTT; cdr3_aa: CASDGTEVRTEAFF
d_call: -; v_call: TRBV7-2; j_call: TRBJ2-2; cdr3_length: 14; clone_size: few; cdr3_nt: TGTGCCAGCAGCCCCGGGGTGAACACCGGGGAGCTGTTTTTT; cdr3_aa: CASSPGVNTGELFF
d_call: -; v_call: TRBV28; j_call: TRBJ1-4; cdr3_length: 15; clone_size: -; cdr3_nt: TGTGCCAGCGCAATTACTGGCCACCGGGGGGAAAAACTGTTTTTT; cdr3_aa: CASAITGHRGEKLFF
d_call: -; v_call: TRBV27; j_call: TRBJ1-3; cdr3_length: 15; clone_size: few; cdr3_nt: TGTGCCAGCAGTGCGGACGGATACTCTGGAAACACCATATATTTT; cdr3_aa: CASSADGYSGNTIYF
d_call: -; v_call: TRBV6-5; j_call: TRBJ2-7; cdr3_length: 13; clone_size: -; cdr3_nt: TGTGCCAGCAGTCCGAGACAGAGCTACGAGCAGTACTTC; cdr3_aa: CASSPRQSYEQYF
d_call: -; v_call: TRBV6-5; j_call: TRBJ1-2; cdr3_length: 14; clone_size: -; cdr3_nt: TGTGCCAGCAGTTACGGGACGGGGAACTATGGCTACACCTTC; cdr3_aa: CASSYGTGNYGYTF
d_call: -; v_call: TRBV2; j_call: TRBJ1-1; cdr3_length: 13; clone_size: once; cdr3_nt: TGTGCCACCCGACAGTTCGAGAACACTGAAGCTTTCTTT; cdr3_aa: CATRQFENTEAFF
d_call: -; v_call: TRBV5-1; j_call: TRBJ1-1; cdr3_length: 14; clone_size: few; cdr3_nt: TGCGCCAGCAGCTTGCAAAACAGAAACACTGAAGCTTTCTTT; cdr3_aa: CASSLQNRNTEAFF
d_call: -; v_call: TRBV27; j_call: TRBJ1-6; cdr3_length: 14; clone_size: -; cdr3_nt: TGTGCCAGCAGCCCTTCACCGGATAATTCACCCCTCCACTTT; cdr3_aa: CASSPSPDNSPLHF
d_call: -; v_call: TRBV14; j_call: TRBJ1-2; cdr3_length: 13; clone_size: -; cdr3_nt: TGTGCCAGCAGCCAAGATCTGGCCTATGGCTACACCTTC; cdr3_aa: CASSQDLAYGYTF
d_call: TRBD1; v_call: TRBV25-1; j_call: TRBJ1-4; cdr3_length: 16; clone_size: -; cdr3_nt: TGTGCCAGCAGTGAATTTGGGGACAGTTTTAATGAAAAACTGTTTTTT; cdr3_aa: CASSEFGDSFNEKLFF
d_call: -; v_call: TRBV7-9; j_call: TRBJ2-7; cdr3_length: 13; clone_size: -; cdr3_nt: TGTGCCAGCAGCTTAGCGGGCAGAGAGGAGCAGTACTTC; cdr3_aa: CASSLAGREEQYF
d_call: -; v_call: TRBV14; j_call: TRBJ2-6; cdr3_length: 18; clone_size: -; cdr3_nt: TGTGCCAGCAGCCAAGAAACGGGGAGATCGGCTGGGGCCAACGTCCTGACTTTC; cdr3_aa: CASSQETGRSAGANVLTF
d_call: -; v_call: TRBV27; j_call: TRBJ2-4; cdr3_length: 17; clone_size: -; cdr3_nt: TGTGCCAGCAGTTTACTCACCACCGGACGGGACTCGAACATTCAGTACTTC; cdr3_aa: CASSLLTTGRDSNIQYF
d_call: TRBD1; v_call: TRBV5-1; j_call: TRBJ2-7; cdr3_length: 15; clone_size: few; cdr3_nt: TGCGCCAGCACCCTTAAAGGACAGGGGGCTGATGAGCAGTACTTC; cdr3_aa: CASTLKGQGADEQYF
d_call: -; v_call: TRBV11-3; j_call: TRBJ1-1; cdr3_length: 13; clone_size: few; cdr3_nt: TGTGCCAGCAGCTTAGAGGTGAACACTGAAGCTTTCTTT; cdr3_aa: CASSLEVNTEAFF
d_call: -; v_call: TRBV7-8; j_call: TRBJ2-2; cdr3_length: 14; clone_size: -; cdr3_nt: TGTGCCAGTCGTAGGGACTCCAACACCGAGGAGCTGTTTTTT; cdr3_aa: CASRRDSNTEELFF
d_call: -; v_call: TRBV2; j_call: TRBJ2-4; cdr3_length: 16; clone_size: once; cdr3_nt: TGTGCCAGCAGTGATGGATTTGGCCCCCGGATGGACATTCAGTACTTC; cdr3_aa: CASSDGFGPRMDIQYF
d_call: -; v_call: TRBV11-2; j_call: TRBJ1-3; cdr3_length: 11; clone_size: -; cdr3_nt: TGTGCCCTCCAGGCTGGAAACACCATATATTTT; cdr3_aa: CALQAGNTIYF
d_call: TRBD1; v_call: TRBV11-3; j_call: TRBJ2-2; cdr3_length: 18; clone_size: -; cdr3_nt: TGTGCCAGCAGCTTAGCCTACCTGGACAGGGATAACACCGGGGAGCTGTTTTTT; cdr3_aa: CASSLAYLDRDNTGELFF
d_call: -; v_call: TRBV7-9; j_call: TRBJ1-1; cdr3_length: 16; clone_size: few; cdr3_nt: TGTGCCAGCAGCTTAGGCTGGGGGCGTGAAAACACTGAAGCTTTCTTT; cdr3_aa: CASSLGWGRENTEAFF
d_call: -; v_call: TRBV28; j_call: TRBJ2-1; cdr3_length: 14; clone_size: -; cdr3_nt: TGTGCCAGCAGTTTTCGGAGCTCCTACAATGAGCAGTTCTTC; cdr3_aa: CASSFRSSYNEQFF
d_call: -; v_call: TRBV6-1; j_call: TRBJ2-2; cdr3_length: 15; clone_size: few; cdr3_nt: TGTGCCAGCGACGCCGGTAGCTGGGTGGGCGGGGAGCTGTTTTTT; cdr3_aa: CASDAGSWVGGELFF
d_call: -; v_call: TRBV9; j_call: TRBJ1-2; cdr3_length: 11; clone_size: few; cdr3_nt: TGTGCCAGCAGGGAGATGGGGGGCTACACCTTC; cdr3_aa: CASREMGGYTF
d_call: TRBD2; v_call: TRBV7-9; j_call: TRBJ2-5; cdr3_length: 15; clone_size: -; cdr3_nt: TGTGCCAGCAGCCGGACTGAGACTAGCCAGGAGACCCAGTACTTC; cdr3_aa: CASSRTETSQETQYF
d_call: -; v_call: TRBV27; j_call: TRBJ1-2; cdr3_length: 18; clone_size: -; cdr3_nt: TGTGCCAGCAGTCCGGCGCCAGGTGGGGGTGTGGGGGGCTATGGCTACACCTTC; cdr3_aa: CASSPAPGGGVGGYGYTF
d_call: TRBD2; v_call: TRBV10-3; j_call: TRBJ2-4; cdr3_length: 19; clone_size: -; cdr3_nt: TGTGCCATCAGTGAGTCGGGAAGCGGGGGGGCCTCGGGCAAAAACATTCAGTACTTC; cdr3_aa: CAISESGSGGASGKNIQYF
d_call: -; v_call: TRBV2; j_call: TRBJ2-2; cdr3_length: 11; clone_size: -; cdr3_nt: TGTGCCAGCAGCTCCCCCGGGGAGCTGTTTTTT; cdr3_aa: CASSSPGELFF
d_call: -; v_call: TRBV5-6; j_call: TRBJ2-3; cdr3_length: 15; clone_size: -; cdr3_nt: TGTGCCAGCAGCCCAACCCGGGACAACACAGATACGCAGTATTTT; cdr3_aa: CASSPTRDNTDTQYF
d_call: TRBD1; v_call: TRBV7-2; j_call: TRBJ1-2; cdr3_length: 15; clone_size: -; cdr3_nt: TGTGCCAGCAGCTTAAGACAGGGTACTATCTATGGCTACACCTTC; cdr3_aa: CASSLRQGTIYGYTF
d_call: TRBD1; v_call: TRBV6-5; j_call: TRBJ2-1; cdr3_length: 13; clone_size: few; cdr3_nt: TGTGCCAGCAGTGACCAGACAGGGGGATTTCCGTTCTTC; cdr3_aa: CASSDQTGGFPFF